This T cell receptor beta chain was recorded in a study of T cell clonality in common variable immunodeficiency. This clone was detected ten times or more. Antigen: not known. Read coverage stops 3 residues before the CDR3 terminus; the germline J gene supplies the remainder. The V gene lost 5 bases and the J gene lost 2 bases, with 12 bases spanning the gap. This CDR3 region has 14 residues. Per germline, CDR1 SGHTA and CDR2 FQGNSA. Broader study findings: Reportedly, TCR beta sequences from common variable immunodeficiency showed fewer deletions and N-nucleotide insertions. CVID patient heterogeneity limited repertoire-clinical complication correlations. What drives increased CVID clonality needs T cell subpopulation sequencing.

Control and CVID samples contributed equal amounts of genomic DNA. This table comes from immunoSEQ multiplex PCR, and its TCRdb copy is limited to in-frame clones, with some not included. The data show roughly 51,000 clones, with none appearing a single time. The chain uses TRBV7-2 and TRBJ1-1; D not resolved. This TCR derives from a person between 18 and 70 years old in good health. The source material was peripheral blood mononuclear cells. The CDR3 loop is CASSPTPFNTEAFF. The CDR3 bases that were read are TGTGCCAGCAGCCCGACACCCTTCAACACTGAA.